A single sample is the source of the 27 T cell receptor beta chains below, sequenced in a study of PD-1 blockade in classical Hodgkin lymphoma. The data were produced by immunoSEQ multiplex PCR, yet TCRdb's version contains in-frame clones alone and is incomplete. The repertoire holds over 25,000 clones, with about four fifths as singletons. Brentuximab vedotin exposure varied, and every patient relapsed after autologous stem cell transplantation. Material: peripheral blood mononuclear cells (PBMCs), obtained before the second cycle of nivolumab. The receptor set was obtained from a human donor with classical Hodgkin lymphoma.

As DNA, the CDR3 is TGTGCCAGCAGCTTAGAGGGTTCCGCGGGGCTCAGGACCTTC. It codes for CASSLEGSAGLRTF. This rearrangement joins TRBV7-2 to TRBJ1-2, with D tentatively TRBD1 (5 bases). Germline loops: CDR1 SGHTA, CDR2 FQGNSA. With 1 base removed from V and 14 bases from J, the gap between germline ends came to 20 bases. This CDR3 has 14 amino acids.

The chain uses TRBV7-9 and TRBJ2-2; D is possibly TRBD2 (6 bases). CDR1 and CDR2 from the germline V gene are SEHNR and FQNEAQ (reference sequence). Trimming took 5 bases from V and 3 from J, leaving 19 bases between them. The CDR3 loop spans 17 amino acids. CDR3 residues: CASSPFVVGGDTGELFF. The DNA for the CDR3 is TGTGCCAGCAGCCCCTTTGTGGTCGGGGGAGACACCGGGGAGCTGTTTTTT.

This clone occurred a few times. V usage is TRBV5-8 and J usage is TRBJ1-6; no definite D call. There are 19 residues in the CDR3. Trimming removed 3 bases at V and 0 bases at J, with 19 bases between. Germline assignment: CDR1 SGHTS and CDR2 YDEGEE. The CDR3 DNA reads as TGTGCCAGCAGCTCGTCGAGCGGATTTTTTAGCTCCTATAATTCACCCCTCCACTTT. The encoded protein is CASSSSSGFFSSYNSPLHF.

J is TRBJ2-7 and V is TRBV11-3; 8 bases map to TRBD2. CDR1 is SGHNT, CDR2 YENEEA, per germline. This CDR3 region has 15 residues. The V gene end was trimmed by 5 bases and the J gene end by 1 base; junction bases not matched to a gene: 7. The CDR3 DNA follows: TGTGCCAGCAGCCGCGGGGGGTATGGGTCCTACGAGCAGTACTTC. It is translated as CASSRGGYGSYEQYF.

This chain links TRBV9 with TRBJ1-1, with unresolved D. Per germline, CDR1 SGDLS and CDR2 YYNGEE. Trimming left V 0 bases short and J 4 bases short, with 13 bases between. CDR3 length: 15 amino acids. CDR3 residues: CASSVATGLSTEAFF. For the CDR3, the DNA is TGTGCCAGCAGCGTAGCTACGGGTTTGAGCACTGAAGCTTTCTTT.

The CDR3 nucleotides are TGTGCCAGCAGTTACTCGTATGGGACCACTGAAGCTTTCTTT. It specifies CASSYSYGTTEAFF. The rearrangement links TRBV6-5 to TRBJ1-1; weak D call: TRBD1 (5 bases). This CDR3 comprises 14 residues. Per the germline V gene, CDR1 is MNHEY and CDR2 is SVGAGI. The V and J ends lost 0 bases and 4 bases respectively, with 9 bases between them.

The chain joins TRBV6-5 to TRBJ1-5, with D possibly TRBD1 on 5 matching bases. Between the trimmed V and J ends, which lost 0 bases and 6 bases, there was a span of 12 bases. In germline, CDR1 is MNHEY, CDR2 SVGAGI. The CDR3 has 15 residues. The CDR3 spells CASSYSMGGTQPQHF. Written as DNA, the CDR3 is TGTGCCAGCAGTTACTCAATGGGGGGGACTCAGCCCCAGCATTTT.

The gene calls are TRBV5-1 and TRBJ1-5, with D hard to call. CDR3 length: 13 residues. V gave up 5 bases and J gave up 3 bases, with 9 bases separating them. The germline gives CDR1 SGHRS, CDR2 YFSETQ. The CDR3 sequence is CASRETDNQPQHF. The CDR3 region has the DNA TGCGCCAGCAGGGAAACAGACAATCAGCCCCAGCATTTT.

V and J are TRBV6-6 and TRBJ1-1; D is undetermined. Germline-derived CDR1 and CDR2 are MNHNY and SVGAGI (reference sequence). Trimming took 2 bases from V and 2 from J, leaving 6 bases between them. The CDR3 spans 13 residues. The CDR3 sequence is CASSYSYNTEAFF. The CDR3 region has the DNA TGTGCCAGCAGTTACAGCTATAACACTGAAGCTTTCTTT.

CDR3 in DNA: TGTGCCTGGAGTTCGGACAGTAATCAGCCCCAGCATTTT. As protein: CAWSSDSNQPQHF. The chain joins TRBV30 to TRBJ1-5, with a tentative D call TRBD1 (6 bases). Trimming shortened V by 2 bases and J by 4 bases, and 9 bases separated the two germline ends. This CDR3 has 13 amino acids. Germline V CDR1 and CDR2: GTSNPN, SVGIG (reference sequence).

The CDR3 protein is CATTRNTEAFF. CDR3 DNA: TGTGCCACCACACGGAACACTGAAGCTTTCTTT. The J gene is TRBJ1-1, the V gene TRBV19; D ambiguous. The CDR3 loop spans 11 amino acids. Per germline, CDR1 LNHDA and CDR2 SQIVND (reference sequence). V gave up 10 bases and J gave up 1 base, with 7 bases separating them.

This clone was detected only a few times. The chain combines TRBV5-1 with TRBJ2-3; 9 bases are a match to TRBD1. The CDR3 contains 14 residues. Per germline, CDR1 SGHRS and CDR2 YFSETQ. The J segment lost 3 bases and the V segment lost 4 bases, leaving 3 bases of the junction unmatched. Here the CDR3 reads CASSAGTGTDTQYF. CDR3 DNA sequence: TGCGCCAGCAGCGCCGGGACAGGGACAGATACGCAGTATTTT.

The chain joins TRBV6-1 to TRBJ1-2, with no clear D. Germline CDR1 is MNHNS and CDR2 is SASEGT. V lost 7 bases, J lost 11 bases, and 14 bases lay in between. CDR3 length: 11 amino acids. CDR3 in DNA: TGTGCCAGCAACCCGGACCTAGATTACACCTTC. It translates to CASNPDLDYTF.

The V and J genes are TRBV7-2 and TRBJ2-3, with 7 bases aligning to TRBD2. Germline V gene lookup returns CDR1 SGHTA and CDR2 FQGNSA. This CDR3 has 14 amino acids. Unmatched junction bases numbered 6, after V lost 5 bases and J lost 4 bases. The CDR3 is CASSRTRGADTQYF. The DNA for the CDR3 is TGTGCCAGCAGCCGTACCCGGGGGGCAGATACGCAGTATTTT.

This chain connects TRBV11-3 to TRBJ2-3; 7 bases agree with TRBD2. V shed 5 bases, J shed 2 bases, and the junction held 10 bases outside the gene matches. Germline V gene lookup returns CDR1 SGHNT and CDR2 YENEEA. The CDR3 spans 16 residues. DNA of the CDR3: TGTGCCAGCAGCCCCACGGAGACTAGCAACACAGATACGCAGTATTTT. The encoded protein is CASSPTETSNTDTQYF.

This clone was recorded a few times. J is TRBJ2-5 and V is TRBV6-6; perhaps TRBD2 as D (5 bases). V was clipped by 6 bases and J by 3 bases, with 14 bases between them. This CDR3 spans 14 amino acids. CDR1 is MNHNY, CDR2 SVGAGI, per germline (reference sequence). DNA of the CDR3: TGTGCCAGCAGCCCCCGGCCACTAGAAGAGACCCAGTACTTC. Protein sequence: CASSPRPLEETQYF.

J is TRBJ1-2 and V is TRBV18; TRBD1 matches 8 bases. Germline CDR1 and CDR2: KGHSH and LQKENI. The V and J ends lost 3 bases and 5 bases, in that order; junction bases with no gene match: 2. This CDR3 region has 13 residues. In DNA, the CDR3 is TGTGCCAGCTCACCTCGGACAGGGTATGGCTACACCTTC. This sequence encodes CASSPRTGYGYTF.

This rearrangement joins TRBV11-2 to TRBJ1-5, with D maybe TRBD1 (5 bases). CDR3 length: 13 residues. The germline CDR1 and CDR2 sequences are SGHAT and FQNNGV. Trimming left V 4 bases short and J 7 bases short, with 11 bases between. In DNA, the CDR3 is TGTGCCAGCAGCTCGGGACTGGACCAGCCCCAGCATTTT. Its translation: CASSSGLDQPQHF.

This CDR3 reads CASSAPGGLEQPQHF. The CDR3 DNA reads as TGTGCCAGCAGCGCCCCCGGGGGACTTGAGCAGCCCCAGCATTTT. The rearrangement joins TRBV7-2 to TRBJ1-5; D might be TRBD1 (5 bases). The germline gives CDR1 SGHTA, CDR2 FQGNSA. The CDR3 is 15 amino acids. Trimming shortened V by 5 bases and J by 7 bases, and 18 bases separated the two germline ends. The whole variable domain, remainder taken from reference TRBV7-2 and TRBJ1-5, is GAGVSQSPSNKVTEKGKDVELRCDPISGHTALYWYRQSLGQGLEFLIYFQGNSAPDKSGLPSDRFSAERTGGSVSTLTIQRTQQEDSAVYLCASSAPGGLEQPQHFGDGTRLSIL.

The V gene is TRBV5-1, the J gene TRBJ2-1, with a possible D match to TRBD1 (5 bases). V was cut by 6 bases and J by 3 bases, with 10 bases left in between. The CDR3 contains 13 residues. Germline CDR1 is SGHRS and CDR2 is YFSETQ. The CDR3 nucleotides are TGCGCCAGCACTGGGGCGAACTACAATGAGCAGTTCTTC. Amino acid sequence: CASTGANYNEQFF. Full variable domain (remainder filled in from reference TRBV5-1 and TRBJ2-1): KAGVTQTPRYLIKTRGQQVTLSCSPISGHRSVSWYQQTPGQGLQFLFEYFSETQRNKGNFPGRFSGRQFSNSRSEMNVSTLELGDSALYLCASTGANYNEQFFGPGTRLTVL.

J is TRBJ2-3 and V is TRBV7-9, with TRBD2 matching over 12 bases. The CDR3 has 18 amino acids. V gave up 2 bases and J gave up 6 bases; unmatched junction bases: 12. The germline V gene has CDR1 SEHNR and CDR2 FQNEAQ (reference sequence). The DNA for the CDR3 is TGTGCCAGCAGCTTATTCAACGGACTAGCGGGGAGGGAGGATACGCAGTATTTT. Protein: CASSLFNGLAGREDTQYF.

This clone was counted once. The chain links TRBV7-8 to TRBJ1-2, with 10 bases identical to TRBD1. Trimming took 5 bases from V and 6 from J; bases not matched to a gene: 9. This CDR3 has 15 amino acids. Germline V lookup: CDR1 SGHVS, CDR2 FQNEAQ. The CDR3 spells CASSLLGQGDDGYTF. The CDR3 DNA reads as TGTGCCAGCAGCCTGCTCGGACAGGGGGATGATGGCTACACCTTC.

CDR3 DNA: TGTGCCAGCAGCTTAACGGCAGGCCCTTACACTGAAGCTTTCTTT. As protein: CASSLTAGPYTEAFF. The chain recombines TRBV7-3 with TRBJ1-1; D unclear. V was shortened by 0 bases and J by 3 bases, with 11 bases between the two germline ends. Germline V lookup: CDR1 SGHTA, CDR2 FQGTGA. The CDR3 is 15 amino acids.

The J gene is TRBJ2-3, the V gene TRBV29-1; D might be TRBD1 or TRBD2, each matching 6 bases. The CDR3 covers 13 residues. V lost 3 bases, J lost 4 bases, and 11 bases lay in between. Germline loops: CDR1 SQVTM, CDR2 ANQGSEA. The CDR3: CSVEGRGADTQYF. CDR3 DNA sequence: TGCAGCGTTGAGGGTAGGGGGGCAGATACGCAGTATTTT.

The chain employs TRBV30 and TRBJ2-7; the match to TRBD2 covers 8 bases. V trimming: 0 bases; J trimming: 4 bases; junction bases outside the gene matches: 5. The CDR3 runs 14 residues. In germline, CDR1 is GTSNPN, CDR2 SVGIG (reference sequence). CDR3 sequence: CAWSVTSGRYEQYF. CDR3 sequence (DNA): TGTGCCTGGAGTGTAACTAGCGGAAGATACGAGCAGTACTTC.

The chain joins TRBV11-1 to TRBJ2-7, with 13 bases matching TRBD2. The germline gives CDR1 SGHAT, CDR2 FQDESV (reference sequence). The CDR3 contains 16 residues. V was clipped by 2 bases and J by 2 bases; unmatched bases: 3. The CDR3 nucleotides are TGTGCCAGCAGCTTAACTAGCGGGGGGGAGACCTACGAGCAGTACTTC. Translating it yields CASSLTSGGETYEQYF.

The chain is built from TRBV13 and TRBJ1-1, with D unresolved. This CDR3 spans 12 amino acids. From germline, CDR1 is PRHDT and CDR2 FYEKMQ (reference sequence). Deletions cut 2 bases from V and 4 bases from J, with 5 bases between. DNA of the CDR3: TGTGCCAGCAGCTTATGGGCCACTGAAGCTTTCTTT. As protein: CASSLWATEAFF.